This TCR beta chain was documented in a study of cytomegalovirus exposure and HLA in healthy donors. For the study at large: Previous work identified 95 million to 140 million unique TCR beta sequences from about 179 million T cells.

Healthy bone marrow donors made up the cohort. Donors counted as nominally healthy when sampled, yet unrecorded immune exposures were likely. Use of 60 Vbeta and 13 Jbeta primers characterized the PCR. Using immunoSEQ multiplex PCR, the repertoire was profiled, and TCRdb retains in-frame clones only, with some absent. The data contain 110,000 or so clones, about 76% of them singletons. This TCR was recovered from a young woman in good health and CMV-seronegative. Sequenced input: PBMCs.

CDR3 region: CASSLVLGGSGELFF. CDR3 bases: TGTGCCAGCAGCTTAGTCCTAGGAGGGAGCGGGGAGCTGTTTTTT. The chain couples TRBV7-2 to TRBJ2-2, with D possibly TRBD2 on 6 matching bases. With 1 base removed from V and 7 bases from J, the gap between germline ends came to 13 bases. This CDR3 contains 15 residues. Germline V gene lookup returns CDR1 SGHTA and CDR2 FQGNSA.